This T cell receptor beta chain is drawn from a study of CD8 T cells in Susac syndrome. Across the study: At the time their blood was drawn, patients with Susac syndrome were either therapy-naive, on corticosteroids (with some of them also receiving intravenous immunoglobulin), or on intravenous immunoglobulin alone.

The RNA, 0.5 to 1 ug, was put through reverse transcription using random hexamers. The method of amplification for TCR beta CDR3 was immunoSEQ multiplex PCR, covering 54 Vbeta and 13 Jbeta. TCRdb redid the calling of the immunoSEQ multiplex PCR reads with MiXCR, one entry per CDR3 protein. The table shows about 120,000 distinct CDR3 sequences, with approximately 96% occurring only once. This CDR3 spans 16 amino acids. The germline V gene has CDR1 DFQATT and CDR2 SNEGSKA (reference sequence). Trimming removed 1 base from V and 0 bases from J, with 16 bases in between. The sequenced sample was CD8+ T cells from PBMCs. The TCR was taken from a human donor with Susac syndrome. The chain has TRBV20-1 and TRBJ2-7, with D tentatively TRBD1 (6 bases). The CDR3 DNA is TGCAGTGCTAGAGGGCCGGACAGCCCCTTCTCCTACGAGCAGTACTTC. It codes for CSARGPDSPFSYEQYF.